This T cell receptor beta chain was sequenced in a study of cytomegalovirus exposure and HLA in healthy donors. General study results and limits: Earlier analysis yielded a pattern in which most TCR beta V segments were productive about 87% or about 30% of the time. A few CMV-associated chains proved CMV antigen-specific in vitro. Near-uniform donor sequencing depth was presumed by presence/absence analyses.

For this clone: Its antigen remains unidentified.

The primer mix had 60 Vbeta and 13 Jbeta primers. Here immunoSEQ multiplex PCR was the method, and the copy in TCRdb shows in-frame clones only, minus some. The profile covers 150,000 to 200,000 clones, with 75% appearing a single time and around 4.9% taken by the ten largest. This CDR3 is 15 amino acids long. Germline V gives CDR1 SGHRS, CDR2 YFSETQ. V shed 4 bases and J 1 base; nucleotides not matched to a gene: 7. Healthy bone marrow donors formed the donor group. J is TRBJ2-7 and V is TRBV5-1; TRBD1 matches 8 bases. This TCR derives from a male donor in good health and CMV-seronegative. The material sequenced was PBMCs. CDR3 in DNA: TGCGCCAGCAGCCGGGGACAGGCTTTTTCCTACGAGCAGTACTTC. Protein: CASSRGQAFSYEQYF.